This T cell receptor (beta chain) was recovered during a study of blood T cell repertoires in COVID-19. Study-level background: Collection of acute and convalescent COVID-19 samples took place in the United States, Italy and Spain.

Clones were sequenced by immunoSEQ multiplex PCR, and TCRdb holds only the in-frame ones, with some missing. Among roughly 150,000 clones listed, roughly 80% were seen once. V lost 7 bases to trimming and J lost 3 bases; unmatched junction nucleotides: 13. Germline values: CDR1 LNHDA, CDR2 SQIVND (reference sequence). The CDR3 is made up of 16 amino acids. V and J are TRBV19 and TRBJ1-2; 8 nucleotides align to TRBD1. The sequence was obtained from a human donor in a cohort sampled during active COVID-19. The sequenced material came from peripheral blood. DNA for the CDR3: TGTGCCAGTATCCCAACAGGACAGGGAGTCTACTATGGCTACACCTTC. As protein: CASIPTGQGVYYGYTF.